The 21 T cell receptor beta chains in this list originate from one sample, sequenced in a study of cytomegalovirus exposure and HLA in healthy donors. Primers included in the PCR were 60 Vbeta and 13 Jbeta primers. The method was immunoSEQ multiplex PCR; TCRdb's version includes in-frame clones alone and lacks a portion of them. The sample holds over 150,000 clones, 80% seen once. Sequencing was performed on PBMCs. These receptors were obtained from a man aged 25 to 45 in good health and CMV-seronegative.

For the CDR3, the DNA is TGTGCCAGCTCACTACCCCGAGCGGGGGGAAATAATTCACCCCTCCACTTT. It translates to CASSLPRAGGNNSPLHF. The gene calls are TRBV18 and TRBJ1-6; the D gene is possibly TRBD1 (5 bases). CDR1 and CDR2 (germline): KGHSH, LQKENI. The CDR3 contains 17 residues. V was trimmed by 4 bases and J by 5 bases, leaving 18 bases between them.

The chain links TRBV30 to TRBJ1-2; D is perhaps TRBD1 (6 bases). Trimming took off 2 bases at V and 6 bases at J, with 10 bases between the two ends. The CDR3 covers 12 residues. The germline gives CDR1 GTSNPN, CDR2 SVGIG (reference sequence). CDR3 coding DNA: TGTGCCTGGAGTTATTACAGGGATGGCTACACCTTC. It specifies CAWSYYRDGYTF.

For the CDR3, the DNA is TGTGCCAGTGGCTTACAAGAGACCCAGTACTTC. Its protein is CASGLQETQYF. The chain links TRBV2 to TRBJ2-5; D gene unclear. The CDR3 contains 11 residues. Trimming pared 9 bases from V and 2 bases from J, leaving 7 bases between. CDR1 and CDR2 (germline): SNHLY, FYNNEI.

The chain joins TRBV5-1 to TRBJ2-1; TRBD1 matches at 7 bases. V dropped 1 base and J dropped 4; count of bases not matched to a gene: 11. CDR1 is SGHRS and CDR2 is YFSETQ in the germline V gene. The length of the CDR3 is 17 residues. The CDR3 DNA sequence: TGCGCCAGCAGCTTGACAGGGGCCCCGACCAAATACAATGAGCAGTTCTTC. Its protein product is CASSLTGAPTKYNEQFF. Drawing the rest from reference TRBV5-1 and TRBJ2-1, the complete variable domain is KAGVTQTPRYLIKTRGQQVTLSCSPISGHRSVSWYQQTPGQGLQFLFEYFSETQRNKGNFPGRFSGRQFSNSRSEMNVSTLELGDSALYLCASSLTGAPTKYNEQFFGPGTRLTVL.

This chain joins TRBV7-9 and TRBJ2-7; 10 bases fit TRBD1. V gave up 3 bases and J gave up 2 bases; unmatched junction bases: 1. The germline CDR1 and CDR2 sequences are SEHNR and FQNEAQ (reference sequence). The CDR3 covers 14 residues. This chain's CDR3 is CASSFGTGAYEQYF. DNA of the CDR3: TGTGCCAGCAGCTTTGGGACAGGGGCCTACGAGCAGTACTTC.

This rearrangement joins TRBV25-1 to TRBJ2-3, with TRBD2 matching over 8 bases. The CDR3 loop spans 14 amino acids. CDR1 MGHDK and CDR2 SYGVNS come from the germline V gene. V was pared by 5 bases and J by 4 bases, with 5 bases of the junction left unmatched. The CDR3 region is CASSTRGGADTQYF. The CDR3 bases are TGTGCCAGCAGTACCCGGGGGGGTGCAGATACGCAGTATTTT.

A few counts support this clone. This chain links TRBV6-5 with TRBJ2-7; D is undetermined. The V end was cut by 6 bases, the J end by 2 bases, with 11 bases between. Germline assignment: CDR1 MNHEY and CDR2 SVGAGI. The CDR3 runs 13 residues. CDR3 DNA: TGTGCCAGCAGCTTTACCAGTACCTACGAGCAGTACTTC. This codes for CASSFTSTYEQYF.

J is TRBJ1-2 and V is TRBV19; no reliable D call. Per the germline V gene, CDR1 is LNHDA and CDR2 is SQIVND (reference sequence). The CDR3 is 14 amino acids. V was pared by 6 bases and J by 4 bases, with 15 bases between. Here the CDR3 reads CASRREQRGYGYTF. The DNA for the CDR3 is TGTGCCAGTAGACGGGAACAGCGGGGCTATGGCTACACCTTC.

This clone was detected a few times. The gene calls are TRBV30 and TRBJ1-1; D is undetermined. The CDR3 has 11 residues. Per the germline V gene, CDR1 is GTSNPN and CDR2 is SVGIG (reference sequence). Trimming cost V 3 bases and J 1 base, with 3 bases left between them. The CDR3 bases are TGTGCCTGGAGCCGGAACACTGAAGCTTTCTTT. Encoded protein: CAWSRNTEAFF.

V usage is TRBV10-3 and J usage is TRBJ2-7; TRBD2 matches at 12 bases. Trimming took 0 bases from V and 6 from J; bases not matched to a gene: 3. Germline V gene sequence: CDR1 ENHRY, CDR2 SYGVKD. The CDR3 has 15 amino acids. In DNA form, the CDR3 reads TGTGCCATCAGTGAGTCGTCTAGCGGGGGGGTCGAGCAGTACTTC. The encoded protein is CAISESSSGGVEQYF.

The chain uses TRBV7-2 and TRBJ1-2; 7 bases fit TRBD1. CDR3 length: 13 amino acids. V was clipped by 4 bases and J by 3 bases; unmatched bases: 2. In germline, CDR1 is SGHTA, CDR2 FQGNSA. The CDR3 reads CASSWTGDYGYTF. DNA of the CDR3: TGTGCCAGCAGCTGGACAGGTGACTATGGCTACACCTTC.

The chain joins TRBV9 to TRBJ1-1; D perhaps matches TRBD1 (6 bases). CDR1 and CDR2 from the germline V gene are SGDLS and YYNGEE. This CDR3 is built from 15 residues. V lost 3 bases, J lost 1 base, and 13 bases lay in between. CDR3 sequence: CASSARGAGNTEAFF. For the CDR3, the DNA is TGTGCCAGCAGCGCCCGGGGGGCTGGGAACACTGAAGCTTTCTTT.

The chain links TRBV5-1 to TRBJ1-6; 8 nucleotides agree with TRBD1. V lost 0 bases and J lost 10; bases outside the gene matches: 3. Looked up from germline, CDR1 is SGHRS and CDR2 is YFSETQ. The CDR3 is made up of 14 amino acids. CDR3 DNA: TGCGCCAGCAGCTTGGAGACAGGGGAATCACCCCTCCACTTT. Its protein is CASSLETGESPLHF.

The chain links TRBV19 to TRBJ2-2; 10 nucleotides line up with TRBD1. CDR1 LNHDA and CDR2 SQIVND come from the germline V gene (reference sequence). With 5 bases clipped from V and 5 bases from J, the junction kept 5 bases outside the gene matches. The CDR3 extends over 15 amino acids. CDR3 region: CASSLTGGDTGELFF. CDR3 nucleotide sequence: TGTGCCAGTAGTTTGACAGGGGGCGATACCGGGGAGCTGTTTTTT.

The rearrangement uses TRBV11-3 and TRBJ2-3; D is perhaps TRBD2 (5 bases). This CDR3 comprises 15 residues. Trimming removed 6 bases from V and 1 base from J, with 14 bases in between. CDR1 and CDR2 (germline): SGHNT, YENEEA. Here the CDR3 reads CASSSGRTGTDTQYF. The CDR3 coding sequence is TGTGCCAGCAGTTCGGGAAGGACCGGCACAGATACGCAGTATTTT.

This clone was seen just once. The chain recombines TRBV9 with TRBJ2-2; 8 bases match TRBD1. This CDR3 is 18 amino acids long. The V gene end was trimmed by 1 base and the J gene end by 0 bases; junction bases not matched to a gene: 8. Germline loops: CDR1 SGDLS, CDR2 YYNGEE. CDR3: CASSVRVSDRANTGELFF. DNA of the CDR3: TGTGCCAGCAGCGTAAGGGTATCGGACAGGGCGAACACCGGGGAGCTGTTTTTT.

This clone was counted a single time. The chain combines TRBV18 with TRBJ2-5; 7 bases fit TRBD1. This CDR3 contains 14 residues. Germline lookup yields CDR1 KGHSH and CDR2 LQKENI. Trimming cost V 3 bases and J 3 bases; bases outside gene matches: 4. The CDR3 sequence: CASSPTGPEETQYF. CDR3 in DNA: TGTGCCAGCTCACCGACAGGGCCGGAAGAGACCCAGTACTTC.

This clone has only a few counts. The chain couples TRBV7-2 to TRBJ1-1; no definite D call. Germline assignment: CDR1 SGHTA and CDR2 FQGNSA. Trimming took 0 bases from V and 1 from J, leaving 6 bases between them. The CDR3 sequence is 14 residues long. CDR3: CASSLAAENTEAFF. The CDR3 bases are TGTGCCAGCAGCTTAGCGGCGGAGAACACTGAAGCTTTCTTT. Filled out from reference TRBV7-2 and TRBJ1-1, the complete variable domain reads GAGVSQSPSNKVTEKGKDVELRCDPISGHTALYWYRQSLGQGLEFLIYFQGNSAPDKSGLPSDRFSAERTGGSVSTLTIQRTQQEDSAVYLCASSLAAENTEAFFGQGTRLTVV.

CDR3 bases: TGTGCCAGTAGTGCGGGACAGGGGTTCGGCGAGCAGTACTTC. It specifies CASSAGQGFGEQYF. The chain combines TRBV19 with TRBJ2-7; 10 nucleotides align to TRBD1. The length of the CDR3 is 14 residues. Per the germline V gene, CDR1 is LNHDA and CDR2 is SQIVND (reference sequence). J lost 6 bases, V lost 5 bases, and 7 bases had no gene match.

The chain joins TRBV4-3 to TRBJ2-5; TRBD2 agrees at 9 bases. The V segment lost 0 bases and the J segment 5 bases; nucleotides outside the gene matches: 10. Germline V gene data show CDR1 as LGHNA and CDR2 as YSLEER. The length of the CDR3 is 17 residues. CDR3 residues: CASSQEIAGEAGETQYF. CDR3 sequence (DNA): TGCGCCAGCAGCCAAGAAATAGCGGGGGAGGCGGGGGAGACCCAGTACTTC.

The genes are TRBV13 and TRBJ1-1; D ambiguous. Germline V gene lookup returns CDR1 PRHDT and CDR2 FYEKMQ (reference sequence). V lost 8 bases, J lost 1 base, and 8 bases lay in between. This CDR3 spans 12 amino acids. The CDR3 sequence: CASLRGNTEAFF. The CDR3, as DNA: TGTGCCAGCCTTCGGGGGAACACTGAAGCTTTCTTT.